These 19 T cell receptor beta chains were sequenced from one sample in a study of regulatory T cells in long-lasting Graves disease. Described time point: newly diagnosed GD, antithyroid drugs for less than 3 months. PBMC-derived RNA was used for the TCR library. Sequencing libraries for TCR beta were prepared with iRepertoire HTBI primers and Arm-PCR of CDR3 regions. MiXCR, applied by TCRdb to the multiplex PCR reads, yields one record per CDR3 protein. The table lists 200,000 to 250,000 distinct CDR3 sequences, approximately 16% of them singletons. Sample: peripheral blood mononuclear cells (PBMCs), taken at new diagnosis, from a patient treated with antithyroid drugs. The origin of the receptors is a female donor with Graves disease.

This clonotype has just a few counts. This may be a read error, as it is one base from a much larger clone. A read error is likely, as this CDR3 ends without the conserved phenylalanine or tryptophan. The chain carries TRBV11-1 and TRBJ2-1; the match to TRBD1 covers 8 bases. V lost 2 bases, J lost 8 bases, and 11 bases stayed unmatched. The CDR3 spans 16 residues. Germline loops: CDR1 SGHAT, CDR2 FQDESV (reference sequence). In nucleotides, the CDR3 is TGTGCCAGCAGCTTACAACTCTTAGGACAGGGCGATGAGCAGTTCCTC. This translates into CASSLQLLGQGDEQFL.

The table lists this clonotype with many counts. This chain joins TRBV10-3 and TRBJ1-2, with D unresolved. This CDR3 region has 14 residues. From germline, CDR1 is ENHRY and CDR2 SYGVKD. Deletions cut 6 bases from V and 0 bases from J, with 11 bases between. For the CDR3, the DNA is TGTGCCATCAGAGAGACGGAGACTAACTATGGCTACACCTTC. Translating gives CAIRETETNYGYTF.

The chain is built from TRBV2 and TRBJ1-1; possibly TRBD1 for D (5 bases). The V end lost 0 bases, the J end lost 3 bases, and 11 bases lay between the germline ends. CDR3 size: 15 residues. Germline V gene sequence: CDR1 SNHLY, CDR2 FYNNEI. CDR3 amino acids: CASSEAGRGDTEAFF. The CDR3 region has the DNA TGTGCCAGCAGTGAAGCTGGTAGGGGTGACACTGAAGCTTTCTTT.

This clonotype was found many times. This chain connects TRBV28 to TRBJ2-1; TRBD2 matches at 9 bases. Unmatched junction bases numbered 6, after V lost 6 bases and J lost 0 bases. Germline lookup yields CDR1 MDHEN and CDR2 SYDVKM. The CDR3 sequence is 16 residues long. CDR3 sequence reads: CASREPGLASYNEQFF. The DNA of the CDR3 is TGTGCCAGCAGGGAGCCGGGACTAGCCTCCTACAATGAGCAGTTCTTC.

This sequence joins TRBV20-1 and TRBJ2-5; a weak D match, TRBD1 (6 bases). Between the trimmed V and J ends, which lost 5 bases and 5 bases, there was a span of 15 bases. The V gene's germline CDR1 is DFQATT and CDR2 SNEGSKA (reference sequence). The CDR3 contains 13 residues. The CDR3 here is CSAGGPLGETQYF. CDR3 nucleotides: TGCAGTGCTGGGGGCCCATTGGGGGAGACCCAGTACTTC.

The sample holds many counts of this clonotype. V and J are TRBV6-2 or TRBV6-3 and TRBJ1-4; 8 bases agree with TRBD1. CDR1 MNHEY and CDR2 SVGEGT come from the germline V gene. The CDR3 has 16 amino acids. V gave up 2 bases and J gave up 8 bases; unmatched junction bases: 10. CDR3 in DNA: TGTGCCAGCAGTTACGCCGGACAGGGTCCAGGAGAAAAACTGTTTTTT. Protein sequence: CASSYAGQGPGEKLFF.

This clonotype was observed many times. V is TRBV30 and J is TRBJ2-3; no firm D call. V shed 0 bases and J shed 5 bases, with 6 bases lying between them. This CDR3 has 12 residues. The germline V gene encodes CDR1 GTSNPN and CDR2 SVGIG (reference sequence). The CDR3 region is CAWSVLGDTQYF. In nucleotides, the CDR3 is TGTGCCTGGAGTGTACTGGGAGATACGCAGTATTTT. Full variable domain (remainder filled in from reference TRBV30 and TRBJ2-3): SQTIHQWPATLVQPVGSPLSLECTVEGTSNPNLYWYRQAAGRGLQLLFYSVGIGQISSEVPQNLSASRPQDRQFILSSKKLLLSDSGFYLCAWSVLGDTQYFGPGTRLTVL.

In its sample, this clonotype was seen a few times. The junction departs from germline at one end; a sequencing error may be responsible. The CDR3 loop reads CSGREAGGTGTDTQYF. The CDR3 nucleotides are TGCAGTGGTAGAGAGGCGGGAGGGACGGGCACAGATACGCAGTATTTT. The chain combines TRBV20-1 with TRBJ2-3; TRBD2 matches at 9 bases. Germline V CDR1 and CDR2: DFQATT, SNEGSKA (reference sequence). This CDR3 comprises 16 residues.

This clonotype was observed a few times. The V and J genes are TRBV30 and TRBJ2-7, with 10 bases lining up with TRBD2. From germline, CDR1 is GTSNPN and CDR2 SVGIG (reference sequence). Losses at the gene ends were 4 bases for V and 2 bases for J; bases not matched to a gene: 2. CDR3 size: 13 residues. DNA for the CDR3: TGTGCCTGGACGGGACTAGCGACCTACGAGCAGTACTTC. This encodes CAWTGLATYEQYF.

The CDR3 sequence: CASSRLPGQGKQETQYF. DNA for the CDR3: TGCGCCAGCAGCCGGTTGCCGGGACAGGGAAAACAGGAGACCCAGTACTTC. The chain employs TRBV4-3 and TRBJ2-5; 9 bases line up with TRBD1. Trimming took 4 bases from V and 5 from J; bases not matched to a gene: 14. In germline, CDR1 is LGHNA, CDR2 YSLEER. The CDR3 is made up of 17 amino acids.

This clonotype was seen at least ten times. This chain uses TRBV2 with TRBJ1-2; D gene uncertain. The length of the CDR3 is 13 residues. V gave up 5 bases and J gave up 2 bases, with 9 bases separating them. Germline V CDR1 and CDR2: SNHLY, FYNNEI. In DNA, the CDR3 is TGTGCCAGCAGTCAGGAGGAGAACTATGGCTACACCTTC. Translated: CASSQEENYGYTF. The entire variable domain, with the rest obtained from reference TRBV2 and TRBJ1-2, is as follows: EPEVTQTPSHQVTQMGQEVILRCVPISNHLYFYWYRQILGQKVEFLVSFYNNEISEKSEIFDDQFSVERPDGSNFTLKIRSTKLEDSAMYFCASSQEENYGYTFGSGTRLTVV.

This clonotype was picked up many times. The rearrangement links TRBV18 to TRBJ2-3, with D perhaps matching TRBD2 (5 bases). V lost 3 bases, J lost 8 bases, and 9 bases lay in between. Germline V gene lookup returns CDR1 KGHSH and CDR2 LQKENI. The CDR3 loop spans 12 amino acids. The CDR3 loop is CASSPGRGTQYF. As DNA, the CDR3 is TGTGCCAGCTCACCTGGGAGAGGTACGCAGTATTTT.

This clonotype has just a few counts. V gene TRBV6-2 or TRBV6-3 combines with J gene TRBJ2-3; 7 nucleotides match TRBD2. The V gene's germline CDR1 is MNHEY and CDR2 SVGEGT. V dropped 2 bases and J dropped 6; count of bases not matched to a gene: 8. The CDR3 has 15 amino acids. The CDR3 protein is CASSYRGLGGDTQYF. The CDR3 DNA follows: TGTGCCAGCAGTTACCGAGGACTAGGCGGTGATACGCAGTATTTT.

This clonotype was seen many times. The J gene is TRBJ2-3, the V gene TRBV20-1; D is unresolved. The CDR3 contains 16 residues. The V and J ends lost 0 bases and 0 bases respectively, with 13 bases between them. The germline V gene encodes CDR1 DFQATT and CDR2 SNEGSKA (reference sequence). The CDR3 nucleotides read TGCAGTGCTAGAGATATGGCGCCGACTAGCACAGATACGCAGTATTTT. Its protein is CSARDMAPTSTDTQYF.

This clonotype was detected ten times or more. The V and J genes are TRBV6-1 and TRBJ1-2, with D maybe TRBD1 (5 bases). Germline loops: CDR1 MNHNS, CDR2 SASEGT. The germline V and J ends were trimmed by 8 bases and 4 bases, with 17 bases remaining between them. The CDR3 runs 14 residues. The CDR3 loop reads CASASRALLYGYTF. The CDR3 DNA reads TGTGCCAGCGCCTCCAGGGCCCTTCTCTATGGCTACACCTTC.

This clonotype was counted between two and nine times. In DNA, the CDR3 is TGCAGTGCTAGAGATGAATGGGGGGCTGGAAACACCATATATTTT. Amino acid sequence: CSARDEWGAGNTIYF. This sequence joins TRBV20-1 and TRBJ1-3, with D possibly being TRBD1 (5 bases). Looked up from germline, CDR1 is DFQATT and CDR2 is SNEGSKA (reference sequence). The ends were cut back, 0 bases at V and 2 bases at J, with 11 bases in the middle. The CDR3 is 15 amino acids.

This clonotype was seen ten or more times. V is TRBV20-1 and J is TRBJ2-7, with TRBD2 matching over 9 bases. The CDR3 length is 13 residues. V dropped 6 bases and J dropped 2; count of bases not matched to a gene: 5. Germline assignment: CDR1 DFQATT and CDR2 SNEGSKA (reference sequence). The CDR3 coding sequence is TGCAGTGCACGGACTAGCGCAACCTACGAGCAGTACTTC. Protein sequence: CSARTSATYEQYF.

This chain joins TRBV12-3 or TRBV12-4 and TRBJ2-6, with unresolved D. V lost 6 bases, J lost 0 bases, and 30 bases lay in between. The CDR3 has 22 residues. CDR3 loop: CASSQPRAEATQAISGANVLTF. The DNA of the CDR3 is TGTGCCAGCAGCCAACCCCGGGCAGAGGCAACTCAGGCAATCTCTGGGGCCAACGTCCTGACTTTC.

This clonotype was observed a handful of times. Being one base from a much bigger clone, this may be a read error. The chain uses TRBV10-3 and TRBJ2-3; TRBD2 matches at 9 bases. The DNA end is more similar to TRBJ2-7, so the J call may be wrong. The germline CDR1 and CDR2 sequences are ENHRY and SYGVKD. This CDR3 spans 16 amino acids. CDR3 sequence (DNA): TGTGCCAGCAGCTCGGTCGGGACTAGCAACTCCTACAAGCAGTACTTC. This gives the protein CASSSVGTSNSYKQYF.